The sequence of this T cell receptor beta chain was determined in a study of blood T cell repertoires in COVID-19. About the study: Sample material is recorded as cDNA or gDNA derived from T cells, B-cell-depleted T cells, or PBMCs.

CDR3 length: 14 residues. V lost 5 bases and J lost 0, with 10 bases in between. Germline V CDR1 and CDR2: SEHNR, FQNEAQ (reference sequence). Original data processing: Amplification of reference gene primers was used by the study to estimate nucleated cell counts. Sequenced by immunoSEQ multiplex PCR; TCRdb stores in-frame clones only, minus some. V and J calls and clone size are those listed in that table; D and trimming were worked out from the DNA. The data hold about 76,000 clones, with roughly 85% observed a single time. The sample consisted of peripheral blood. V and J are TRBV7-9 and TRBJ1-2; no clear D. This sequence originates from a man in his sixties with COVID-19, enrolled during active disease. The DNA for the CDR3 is TGTGCCAGCAGCCCACCCGGAGCTAACTATGGCTACACCTTC. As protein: CASSPPGANYGYTF.